This T cell receptor (beta chain) appears in the sequencing data of a study of T cell clonotyping in hematopoietic cell transplantation. Libraries were prepared by immunoSEQ multiplex PCR; TCRdb keeps only in-frame clonotypes and omits some of them. The table lists approximately 9,100 clones, around 85% of them singletons, with 33% in the top ten. This sample's time point: recipient sample about 28 days before transplant, after cytoreduction. Trimming removed 0 bases from V and 2 bases from J; junction bases left unmatched: 2. This CDR3 contains 16 residues. The germline CDR1 and CDR2 sequences are SGHRS and YFSETQ.

Here the sequenced sample was peripheral blood mononuclear cells, taken before stem cell transplant. The origin of this receptor is a man aged 60-69 years with acute myeloid leukemia. Some clones in this sample may be carry-over from other donors' samples. This rearrangement joins TRBV5-1 to TRBJ2-7, with 13 bases aligning to TRBD2. The CDR3 here is CASSLALAGGTYEQYF. Written as DNA, the CDR3 is TGCGCCAGCAGCTTGGCACTAGCGGGAGGGACCTACGAGCAGTACTTC.